The rows below give T cell receptor beta chains drawn from one sample of a study of CDR3 diversity in severe acne. TCRdb fed the PCR reads into MiXCR, producing one record per CDR3 protein. The table has more than 70,000 distinct CDR3 sequences, around 47% seen once; the top ten hold about 9.9%. Sequenced sample: blood. The receptor source for this set is a male donor with severe acne vulgaris. Each CDR3 is given with its conserved first and last residue. The order of the fields is D gene, clone size, V gene, J gene, CDR3 protein, CDR3 DNA. D genes are given only for firm matches. Some rows mark clone size as missing; the rest say once, few, many or name a class of expanded clone.

.	.	TRBV15	TRBJ2-5	CATSTPTGTQTETQYF	TGTGCCACCAGCACGCCCACCGGGACGCAAACGGAGACCCAGTACTTC
TRBD1	many	TRBV12-3/TRBV12-4	TRBJ1-2	CASSDRADNYGYTF	TGTGCCAGCAGTGACAGGGCCGATAACTATGGCTACACCTTC
.	.	TRBV7-9	TRBJ1-6	CASSLEGGLHSPLHF	TGTGCCAGCAGCTTAGAGGGGGGCCTTCATTCACCCCTCCACTTT
.	few	TRBV12-3/TRBV12-4	TRBJ1-1	CASSSGLGTPNTEAFF	TGTGCCAGCAGCTCCGGGTTGGGGACACCGAACACTGAAGCTTTCTTT
.	many	TRBV5-1	TRBJ2-7	CASSLLQGGYEQYF	TGCGCCAGCAGCTTGTTGCAGGGGGGCTACGAGCAGTACTTC
.	many	TRBV6-4	TRBJ2-3	CASSDLSTDTQYF	TGTGCCAGCAGTGACCTTAGCACAGATACGCAGTATTTT
.	few	TRBV12-5	TRBJ2-2	CASGETNTGELFF	TGTGCTAGTGGCGAAACGAACACCGGGGAGCTGTTTTTT
.	many	TRBV10-3	TRBJ2-3	CATGWERADTQYF	TGTGCCACTGGTTGGGAGAGGGCAGATACGCAGTATTTT
TRBD1	few	TRBV28	TRBJ2-1	CASSLSRQGAYNEQFF	TGTGCCAGCAGTTTATCCCGACAGGGGGCCTACAATGAGCAGTTCTTC
.	many	TRBV11-2	TRBJ2-5	CASSLFETQYF	TGTGCCAGCAGCTTATTCGAGACCCAGTACTTC
TRBD2	.	TRBV6-6	TRBJ2-5	CASRLGGAQYF	TGTGCCAGCAGACTTGGGGGGGCCCAGTACTTC
.	.	TRBV2	TRBJ2-7	CASSDPIESSYEQYF	TGTGCCAGCAGTGATCCAATCGAGAGCTCCTACGAGCAGTACTTC
TRBD1	.	TRBV24-1	TRBJ2-5	CATSDGTGAGETQYF	TGTGCCACCAGTGATGGGACAGGGGCGGGTGAGACCCAGTACTTC
TRBD2	many	TRBV29-1	TRBJ2-5	CSVSRLAVQETQYF	TGCAGCGTTAGTAGGCTAGCGGTTCAAGAGACCCAGTACTTC
TRBD1	.	TRBV7-9	TRBJ2-7	CASSLARGQLTYEQYF	TGTGCCAGCAGCTTAGCGAGGGGACAGCTCACTTACGAGCAGTACTTC
.	few	TRBV10-2	TRBJ2-7	CASSQGTTYEQYF	TGCGCCAGCAGCCAAGGAACCACTTACGAGCAGTACTTC
.	.	TRBV2	TRBJ2-7	CASSEAARGKSEQYF	TGTGCCAGCAGTGAAGCGGCTCGAGGGAAGAGCGAGCAGTACTTC
TRBD1	many	TRBV12-3/TRBV12-4	TRBJ2-1	CATTLDRYNEQFF	TGTGCCACCACTCTGGACAGGTACAATGAGCAGTTCTTC
.	.	TRBV9	TRBJ1-1	CASSRLTRTEAFF	TGTGCCAGCAGCCGGTTAACGAGGACTGAAGCTTTCTTT
.	.	TRBV6-1	TRBJ1-1	CASSMDGGYTFGSGKRAFF	.
TRBD2	once	TRBV6-1	TRBJ2-3	CASIIGGLVLPTDTQYF	TGTGCCAGCATAATAGGAGGACTAGTCCTCCCCACAGATACGCAGTATTTT
.	many	TRBV19	TRBJ1-2	CASSMAEGYTF	TGTGCCAGTAGTATGGCAGAAGGCTACACCTTC